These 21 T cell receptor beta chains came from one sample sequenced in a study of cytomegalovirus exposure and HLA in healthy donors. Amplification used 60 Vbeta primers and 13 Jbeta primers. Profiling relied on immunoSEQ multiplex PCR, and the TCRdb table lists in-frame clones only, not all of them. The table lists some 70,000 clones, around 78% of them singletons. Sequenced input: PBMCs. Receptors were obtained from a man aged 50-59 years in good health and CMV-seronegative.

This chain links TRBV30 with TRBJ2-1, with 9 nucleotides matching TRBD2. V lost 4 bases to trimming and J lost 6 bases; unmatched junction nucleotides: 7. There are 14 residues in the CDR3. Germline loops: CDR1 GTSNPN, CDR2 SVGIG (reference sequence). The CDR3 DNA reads TGTGCCTGGACAAAGGGACTAGCTGGCAATGAGCAGTTCTTC. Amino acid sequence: CAWTKGLAGNEQFF.

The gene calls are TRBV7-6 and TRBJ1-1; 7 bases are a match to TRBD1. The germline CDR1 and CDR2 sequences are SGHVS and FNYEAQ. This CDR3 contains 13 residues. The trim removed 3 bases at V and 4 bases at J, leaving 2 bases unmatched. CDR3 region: CASSLTGLTEAFF. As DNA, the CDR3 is TGTGCCAGCAGCTTGACAGGGCTCACTGAAGCTTTCTTT.

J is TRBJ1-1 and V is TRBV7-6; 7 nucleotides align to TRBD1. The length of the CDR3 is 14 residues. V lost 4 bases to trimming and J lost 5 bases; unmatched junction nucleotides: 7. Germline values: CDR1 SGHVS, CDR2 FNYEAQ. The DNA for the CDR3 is TGTGCCAGCAGCTCCCGACAGGGACGGACTGAAGCTTTCTTT. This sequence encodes CASSSRQGRTEAFF.

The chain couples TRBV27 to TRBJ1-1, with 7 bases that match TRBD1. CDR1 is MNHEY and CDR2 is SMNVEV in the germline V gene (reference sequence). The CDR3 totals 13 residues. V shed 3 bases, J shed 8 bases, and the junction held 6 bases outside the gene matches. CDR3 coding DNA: TGTGCCAGCAGTTTCCGGGACAGCCGAGAAGCTTTCTTT. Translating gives CASSFRDSREAFF.

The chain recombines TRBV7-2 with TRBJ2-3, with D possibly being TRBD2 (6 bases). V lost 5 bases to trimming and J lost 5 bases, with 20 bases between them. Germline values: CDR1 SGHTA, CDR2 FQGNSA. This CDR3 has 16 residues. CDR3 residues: CASSHFPGASGDTQYF. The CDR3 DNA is TGTGCCAGCAGCCATTTCCCGGGAGCGAGCGGAGATACGCAGTATTTT.

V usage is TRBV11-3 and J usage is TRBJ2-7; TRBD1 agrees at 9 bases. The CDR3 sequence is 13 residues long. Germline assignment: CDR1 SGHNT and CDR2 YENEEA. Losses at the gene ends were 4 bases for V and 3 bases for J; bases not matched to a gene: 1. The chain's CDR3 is CASSSGQGYEQYF. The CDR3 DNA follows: TGTGCCAGCAGCTCGGGACAGGGCTACGAGCAGTACTTC.

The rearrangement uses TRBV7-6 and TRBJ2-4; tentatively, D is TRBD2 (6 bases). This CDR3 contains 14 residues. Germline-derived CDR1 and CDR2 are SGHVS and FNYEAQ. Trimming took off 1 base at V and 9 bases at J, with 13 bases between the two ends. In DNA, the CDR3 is TGTGCCAGCAGCTTAGGGGGTCAGGGAGGCATTCAGTACTTC. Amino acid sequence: CASSLGGQGGIQYF.

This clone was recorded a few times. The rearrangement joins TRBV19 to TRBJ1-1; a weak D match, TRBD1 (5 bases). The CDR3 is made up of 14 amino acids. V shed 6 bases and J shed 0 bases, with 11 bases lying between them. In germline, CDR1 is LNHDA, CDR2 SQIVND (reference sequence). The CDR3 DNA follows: TGTGCCAGTAGAGACAGACAGCTGAACACTGAAGCTTTCTTT. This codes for CASRDRQLNTEAFF. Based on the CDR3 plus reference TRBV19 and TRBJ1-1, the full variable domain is DGGITQSPKYLFRKEGQNVTLSCEQNLNHDAMYWYRQDPGQGLRLIYYSQIVNDFQKGDIAEGYSVSREKKESFPLTVTSAQKNPTAFYLCASRDRQLNTEAFFGQGTRLTVV.

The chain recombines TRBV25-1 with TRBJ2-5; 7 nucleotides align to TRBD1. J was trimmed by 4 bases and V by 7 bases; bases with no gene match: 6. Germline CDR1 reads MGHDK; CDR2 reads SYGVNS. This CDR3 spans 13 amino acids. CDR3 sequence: CASNSGTVETQYF. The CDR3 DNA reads TGTGCCAGCAATTCAGGGACAGTAGAGACCCAGTACTTC.

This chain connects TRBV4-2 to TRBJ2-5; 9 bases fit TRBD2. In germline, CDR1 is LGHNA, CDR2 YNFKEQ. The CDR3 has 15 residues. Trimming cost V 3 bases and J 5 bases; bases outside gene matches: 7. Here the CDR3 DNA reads TGTGCCAGCAGCCAGGAAGCGGGGGGCCGGGAGACCCAGTACTTC. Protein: CASSQEAGGRETQYF.

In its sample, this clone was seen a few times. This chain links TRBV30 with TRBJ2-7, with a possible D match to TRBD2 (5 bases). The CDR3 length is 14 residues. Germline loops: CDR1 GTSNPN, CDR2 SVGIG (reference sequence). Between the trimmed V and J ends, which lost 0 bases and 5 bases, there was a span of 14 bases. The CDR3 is CAWSVRAGFDEQYF. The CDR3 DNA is TGTGCCTGGAGTGTAAGGGCGGGTTTCGACGAGCAGTACTTC.

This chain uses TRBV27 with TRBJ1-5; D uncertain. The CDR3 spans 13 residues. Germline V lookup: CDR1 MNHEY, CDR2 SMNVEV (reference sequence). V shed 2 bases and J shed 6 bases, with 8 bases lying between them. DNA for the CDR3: TGTGCCAGCAGTTTAAATAGCGGTCAGCCCCAGCATTTT. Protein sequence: CASSLNSGQPQHF.

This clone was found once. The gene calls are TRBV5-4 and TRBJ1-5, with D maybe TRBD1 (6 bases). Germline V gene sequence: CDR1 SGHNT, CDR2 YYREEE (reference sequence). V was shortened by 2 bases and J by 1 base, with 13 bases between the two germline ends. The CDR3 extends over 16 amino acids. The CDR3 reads CASSFIGGRSNQPQHF. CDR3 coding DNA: TGTGCCAGCAGCTTTATCGGGGGGCGAAGCAATCAGCCCCAGCATTTT.

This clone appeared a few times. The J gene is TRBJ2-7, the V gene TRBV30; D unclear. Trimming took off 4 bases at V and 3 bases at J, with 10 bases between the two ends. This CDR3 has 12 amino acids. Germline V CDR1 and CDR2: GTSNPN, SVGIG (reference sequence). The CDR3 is CAWTPQSYEQYF. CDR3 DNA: TGTGCCTGGACCCCACAAAGCTACGAGCAGTACTTC.

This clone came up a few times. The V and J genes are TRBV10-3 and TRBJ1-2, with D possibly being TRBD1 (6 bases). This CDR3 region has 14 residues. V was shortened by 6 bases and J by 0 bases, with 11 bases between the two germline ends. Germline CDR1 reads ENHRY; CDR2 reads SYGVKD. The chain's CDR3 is CAISPGHANYGYTF. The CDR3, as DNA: TGTGCCATCAGCCCGGGACATGCTAACTATGGCTACACCTTC.

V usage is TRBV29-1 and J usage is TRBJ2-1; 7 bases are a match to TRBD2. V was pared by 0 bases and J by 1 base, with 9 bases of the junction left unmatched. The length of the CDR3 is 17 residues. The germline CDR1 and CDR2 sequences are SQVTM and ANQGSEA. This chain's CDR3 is CSVEDMRGSKSYNEQFF. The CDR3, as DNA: TGCAGCGTTGAAGATATGCGCGGGAGTAAATCCTACAATGAGCAGTTCTTC.

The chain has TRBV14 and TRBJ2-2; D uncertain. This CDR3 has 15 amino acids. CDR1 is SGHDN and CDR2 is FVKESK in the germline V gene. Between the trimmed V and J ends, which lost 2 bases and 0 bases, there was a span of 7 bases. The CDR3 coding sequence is TGTGCCAGCAGCCAATATTCAGCGAACACCGGGGAGCTGTTTTTT. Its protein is CASSQYSANTGELFF.

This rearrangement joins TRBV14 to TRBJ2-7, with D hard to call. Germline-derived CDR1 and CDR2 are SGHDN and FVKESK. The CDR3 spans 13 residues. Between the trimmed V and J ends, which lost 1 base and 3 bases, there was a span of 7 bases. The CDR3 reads CASSQGVLYEQYF. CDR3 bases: TGTGCCAGCAGCCAAGGAGTCCTCTACGAGCAGTACTTC. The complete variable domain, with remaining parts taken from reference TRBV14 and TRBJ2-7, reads EAGVTQFPSHSVIEKGQTVTLRCDPISGHDNLYWYRRVMGKEIKFLLHFVKESKQDESGMPNNRFLAERTGGTYSTLKVQPAELEDSGVYFCASSQGVLYEQYFGPGTRLTVT.

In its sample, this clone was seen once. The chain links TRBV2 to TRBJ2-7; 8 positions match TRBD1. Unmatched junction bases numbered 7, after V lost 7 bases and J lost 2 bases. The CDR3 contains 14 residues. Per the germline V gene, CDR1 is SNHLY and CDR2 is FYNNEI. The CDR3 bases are TGTGCCAGCATAGGGCAGGGGGCCCCCTACGAGCAGTACTTC. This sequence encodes CASIGQGAPYEQYF. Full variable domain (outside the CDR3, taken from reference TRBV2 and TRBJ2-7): EPEVTQTPSHQVTQMGQEVILRCVPISNHLYFYWYRQILGQKVEFLVSFYNNEISEKSEIFDDQFSVERPDGSNFTLKIRSTKLEDSAMYFCASIGQGAPYEQYFGPGTRLTVT.

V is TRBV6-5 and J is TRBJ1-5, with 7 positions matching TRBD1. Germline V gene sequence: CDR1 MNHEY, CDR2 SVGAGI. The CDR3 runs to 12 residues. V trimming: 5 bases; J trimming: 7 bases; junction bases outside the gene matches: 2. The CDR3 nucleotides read TGTGCCAGCAGTACAGGGGAACAGCCCCAGCATTTT. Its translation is CASSTGEQPQHF.

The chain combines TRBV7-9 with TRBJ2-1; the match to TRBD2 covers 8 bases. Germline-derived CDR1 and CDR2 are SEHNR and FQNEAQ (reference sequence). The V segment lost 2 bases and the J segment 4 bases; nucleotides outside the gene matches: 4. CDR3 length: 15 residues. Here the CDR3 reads CASSLTSGPYNEQFF. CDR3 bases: TGTGCCAGCAGCTTAACTAGCGGACCATACAATGAGCAGTTCTTC.